These T cell receptor beta chains were read from a single sample in a study of Ad26.COV2.S vaccination and SARS-CoV-2 variants. Libraries were prepared by immunoSEQ multiplex PCR; TCRdb keeps only in-frame clonotypes and omits some of them. The sample has more than 350,000 clones, 75% to 95% seen once; the top ten hold 10% to 15%. The sequencing here drew on peripheral blood, taken in a trial of Ad26.COV2.S vaccine versus placebo. The receptors were gathered from a person between 18 and 65 years old who received the Ad26.COV2.S COVID-19 vaccine or a placebo. The CDR3 runs from the conserved cysteine through the conserved F or W. Each record gives: clone size, J gene, V gene, D gene, CDR3 protein, CDR3 DNA. D genes are given only for firm matches. Rows may omit the clone size; those that give it use once, few, many or a size class.

- | TRBJ2-7 | TRBV6-5 | - | CASSYSSRVSYEQYF | TGTGCCAGCAGTTACTCGTCAAGGGTTTCCTACGAGCAGTACTTC
- | TRBJ1-2 | TRBV13 | - | CASTLGGPSYGYTF | TGTGCCAGCACTCTGGGGGGCCCCTCCTATGGCTACACCTTC
- | TRBJ2-7 | TRBV10-2 | TRBD1 | CASRSSGGSYEQYF | TGCGCCAGCAGAAGCTCAGGGGGTTCCTACGAGCAGTACTTC
few | TRBJ2-5 | TRBV27 | TRBD2 | CASSLRLAEVKTQYF | TGTGCCAGCAGTTTAAGGCTAGCGGAGGTTAAGACCCAGTACTTC
once | TRBJ2-7 | TRBV7-9 | - | CASRTADIFSGDSYEQYF | TGTGCCAGCAGGACGGCCGATATATTTAGCGGAGACTCTTACGAGCAGTACTTC
once | TRBJ1-1 | TRBV4-2 | TRBD1 | CASSPTGVGTEAFF | TGTGCCAGCAGCCCGACAGGGGTTGGGACTGAAGCTTTCTTT
- | TRBJ2-5 | TRBV7-2 | TRBD1 | CASSFRGGRETQYF | TGTGCCAGCAGCTTTCGAGGGGGCAGGGAGACCCAGTACTTC
- | TRBJ1-1 | TRBV6-2/TRBV6-3 | - | CASSYSWGNTEAFF | TGTGCCAGCAGTTACTCGTGGGGGAACACTGAAGCTTTCTTT
- | TRBJ2-3 | TRBV5-5 | - | CASSLPGADTQYF | TGTGCCAGCAGCTTGCCAGGGGCAGATACGCAGTATTTT
few | TRBJ2-7 | TRBV5-4 | - | CASSLTGSYEQYF | TGTGCCAGCAGCTTGACAGGTTCCTACGAGCAGTACTTC
once | TRBJ1-1 | TRBV5-4 | TRBD1 | CASSGKGQGNTEAFF | TGTGCCAGCAGCGGGAAGGGACAGGGCAACACTGAAGCTTTCTTT
- | TRBJ2-7 | TRBV10-3 | - | CAISEQTDSPYF | TGTGCCATCAGTGAACAAACCGACAGTCCGTACTTC
- | TRBJ2-2 | TRBV7-9 | - | CASSILNTGELFF | TGTGCCAGCAGCATTTTGAACACCGGGGAGCTGTTTTTT
- | TRBJ2-7 | TRBV6-5 | TRBD1 | CASRLDRAPYEQYF | TGTGCCAGCAGACTCGACAGGGCCCCCTACGAGCAGTACTTC
- | TRBJ2-1 | TRBV4-3 | TRBD2 | CASSPLGLAGGTEQFF | TGCGCCAGCAGCCCCCTAGGACTAGCGGGAGGTACTGAGCAGTTCTTC
- | TRBJ2-3 | TRBV11-3 | - | CASSLVADTQYF | TGTGCCAGCAGCTTAGTGGCAGATACGCAGTATTTT
- | TRBJ1-2 | TRBV28 | - | CASSSGPYGYTF | TGTGCCAGCAGTTCAGGCCCCTATGGCTACACCTTC
- | TRBJ2-7 | TRBV6-5 | - | CASSYSSSYEQYF | TGTGCCAGCAGTTACTCTTCCTCCTACGAGCAGTACTTC
- | TRBJ2-7 | TRBV9 | TRBD2 | CASSVGTSGRLYEQYF | TGTGCCAGCAGCGTAGGGACTAGCGGGAGGTTATACGAGCAGTACTTC
- | TRBJ1-2 | TRBV2 | - | CASSEEGRGYGYTF | TGTGCCAGCAGTGAGGAGGGTAGGGGCTATGGCTACACCTTC
- | TRBJ2-3 | TRBV7-2 | - | CASSFEASPDTQYF | TGTGCCAGCAGCTTCGAGGCTAGCCCAGATACGCAGTATTTT
- | TRBJ2-1 | TRBV30 | - | CAWSAERGQFF | TGTGCCTGGAGTGCCGAAAGGGGGCAGTTCTTC
- | TRBJ2-2 | TRBV4-3 | TRBD1 | CASSQEGGTGPTGELFF | TGCGCCAGCAGCCAAGAAGGAGGGACAGGGCCCACCGGGGAGCTGTTTTTT
few | TRBJ2-3 | TRBV5-1 | TRBD2 | CASSSGTSGTDTQYF | TGCGCCAGCAGTTCCGGGACTAGCGGAACAGATACGCAGTATTTT
- | TRBJ1-1 | TRBV14 | - | CASSPQGVGAFF | TGTGCCAGCAGCCCCCAAGGAGTGGGAGCTTTCTTT
- | TRBJ2-7 | TRBV5-8 | TRBD1 | CASSYRGSTYEQYF | TGTGCCAGCAGCTACAGGGGGTCGACCTACGAGCAGTACTTC
- | TRBJ2-7 | TRBV11-2 | TRBD1 | CASSLGQGGYEQYF | TGTGCCAGCAGCCTAGGACAGGGTGGCTACGAGCAGTACTTC
few | TRBJ2-7 | TRBV7-2 | TRBD1 | CASSLGGTGPYEQYF | TGTGCCAGCAGCTTAGGGGGGACAGGTCCCTACGAGCAGTACTTC
- | TRBJ2-5 | TRBV18 | TRBD1 | CASSRNPDGQGHQETQYF | TGTGCCAGCTCACGAAACCCCGATGGACAGGGCCACCAAGAGACCCAGTACTTC
- | TRBJ1-5 | TRBV12-3/TRBV12-4 | TRBD1 | CASIQGQNQPQHF | TGTGCCAGCATACAGGGGCAGAATCAGCCCCAGCATTTT
- | TRBJ1-1 | TRBV6-2/TRBV6-3 | - | CASSRAGSSFFEAFF | TGTGCCAGCAGCCGCGCCGGGTCGTCATTCTTTGAAGCTTTCTTT
- | TRBJ2-7 | TRBV7-9 | TRBD1 | CASTPRQGWSSYEQYF | TGTGCCAGCACCCCCCGACAGGGCTGGAGCTCCTACGAGCAGTACTTC
- | TRBJ1-3 | TRBV5-5 | TRBD1 | CASSLYVGQTPGYF | TGTGCCAGCAGCTTGTATGTGGGACAGACCCCCGGGTATTTT
- | TRBJ1-2 | TRBV7-2 | TRBD1 | CASSLMGQNYGYTF | TGTGCCAGCAGCTTAATGGGACAGAACTATGGCTACACCTTC
- | TRBJ1-5 | TRBV19 | - | CASSPGLRLSSNQPQHF | TGTGCCAGTAGTCCCGGGTTGCGGTTAAGTAGCAATCAGCCCCAGCATTTT
- | TRBJ2-7 | TRBV2 | - | CASRNRGGSFGEQYF | TGTGCCAGCAGGAACAGGGGAGGGTCGTTCGGCGAGCAGTACTTC
- | TRBJ2-3 | TRBV30 | TRBD2 | CAWRELAGRTDTQYF | TGTGCCTGGAGAGAACTAGCGGGAAGAACAGATACGCAGTATTTT
- | TRBJ2-3 | TRBV7-3 | TRBD2 | CASSLWEGDTQYF | TGTGCCAGCAGCTTATGGGAGGGAGATACGCAGTATTTT
- | TRBJ2-7 | TRBV18 | - | CASSPQDHYEQYF | TGTGCCAGCTCACCCCAAGACCACTACGAGCAGTACTTC
- | TRBJ2-7 | TRBV2 | - | CASSETSGSTYEQYF | TGTGCCAGCAGTGAGACTTCCGGGAGTACCTACGAGCAGTACTTC
once | TRBJ2-7 | TRBV6-6 | TRBD2 | CASSYWGGEGPYEQYF | TGTGCCAGCAGTTATTGGGGAGGGGAGGGCCCCTACGAGCAGTACTTC
- | TRBJ2-3 | TRBV5-1 | - | CASSLAWAPTDTQYF | TGCGCCAGCAGCTTGGCATGGGCACCCACAGATACGCAGTATTTT
- | TRBJ2-2 | TRBV3-1/TRBV3-2 | TRBD2 | CASSPKRGRAGELFF | TGTGCCAGCAGCCCAAAGCGGGGGAGGGCCGGGGAGCTGTTTTTT
- | TRBJ2-1 | TRBV20-1 | - | CSARRDDEQFF | TGCAGTGCTAGAAGGGATGATGAGCAGTTCTTC
- | TRBJ1-1 | TRBV14 | - | CASSQRYGGIVTEVFF | TGTGCCAGCAGCCAACGGTACGGGGGGATAGTCACTGAAGTTTTCTTT
- | TRBJ1-2 | TRBV14 | - | CASSPSGEANYGYTF | TGTGCCAGCAGCCCCTCGGGAGAAGCTAACTATGGCTACACCTTC
- | TRBJ2-3 | TRBV5-6 | TRBD2 | CASSTRTGGDTQYF | TGTGCCAGCAGCACCCGGACCGGGGGGGATACGCAGTATTTT
- | TRBJ2-1 | TRBV2 | - | CASEPDFNEQFF | TGTGCCAGCGAGCCAGATTTCAATGAGCAGTTCTTC
- | TRBJ2-7 | TRBV11-2 | - | CASSLHGTQTYEQYF | TGTGCCAGCAGCTTACACGGGACACAGACGTACGAGCAGTACTTC
- | TRBJ1-2 | TRBV7-2 | - | CASSRGGDYGYTF | TGTGCCAGCAGCCGAGGGGGGGACTATGGCTACACCTTC
- | TRBJ2-7 | TRBV4-1 | - | CASSATSFYEQYF | TGCGCCAGCAGCGCAACTAGCTTCTACGAGCAGTACTTC
- | TRBJ1-1 | TRBV7-9 | - | CASSLGLRERDTEAFF | TGTGCCAGCAGCTTAGGGCTCCGGGAGCGAGACACTGAAGCTTTCTTT
- | TRBJ2-3 | TRBV29-1 | - | CSVGTLLSDTQYF | TGCAGCGTCGGGACACTACTTTCAGATACGCAGTATTTT
once | TRBJ1-1 | TRBV6-6 | - | CASSAPGGVNTEAFF | TGTGCCAGCAGTGCGCCGGGGGGGGTGAACACTGAAGCTTTCTTT
- | TRBJ2-7 | TRBV6-2/TRBV6-3 | - | CASSYSVDYEQYF | TGTGCCAGCAGTTACTCTGTTGACTACGAGCAGTACTTC
- | TRBJ2-7 | TRBV4-3 | TRBD1 | CASSQDLRAGGWYEQYF | TGCGCCAGCAGCCAAGATCTTCGGGCAGGGGGTTGGTACGAGCAGTACTTC
- | TRBJ2-7 | TRBV30 | - | CAWSATGTEQYF | TGTGCCTGGAGCGCAACAGGGACCGAGCAGTACTTC
- | TRBJ1-1 | TRBV6-5 | - | CASSRGNTEAFF | TGTGCCAGCAGCAGGGGGAACACTGAAGCTTTCTTT
- | TRBJ2-5 | TRBV2 | - | CASSERGEETQYF | TGTGCCAGCAGTGAGAGGGGGGAAGAGACCCAGTACTTC